This is a list of T cell receptor beta chains from one sample in a study of control samples from healthy donors and cancer patients. Clones were read by immunoSEQ multiplex PCR, and TCRdb kept only the in-frame ones, dropping some. The sample shows about 120,000 clones, roughly 87% of them seen only once. Sequencing was performed on blood. These receptors were taken from a man aged 18-30 years in good health. The CDR3 runs from the conserved cysteine through the conserved F or W. A D gene is named only where the DNA matches it firmly. A row's size may be missing; if present it is once, few, many or a size class.

TRBJ2-7	TRBV11-2	TRBD1	once	TGTGCCAGCAGTTACCGGGACAGGGACTCCGAGCAGTACTTC	CASSYRDRDSEQYF
TRBJ1-2	TRBV6-5	-	-	TGTGCCAGCAGTTACGTCCGGCCAGCCGATGGCTACACCTTC	CASSYVRPADGYTF
TRBJ1-1	TRBV11-2	-	once	TGTGCCAGCAGCTTAGATAGGGGATTGAGCACTGAAGCTTTCTTT	CASSLDRGLSTEAFF
TRBJ1-1	TRBV25-1	TRBD1	-	TGTGCCAGCAGTGAACCCGACAGGGCTGAAGCTTTCTTT	CASSEPDRAEAFF
TRBJ2-2	TRBV3-1/TRBV3-2	-	-	TGTGCCAGCAGCCAAGCTCAACGGGGGAATGTAGGAACCGGGGAGCTGTTTTTT	CASSQAQRGNVGTGELFF
TRBJ2-1	TRBV24-1	-	-	TGTGCCACCAAATCCGGGACCGACAATGAGCAGTTCTTC	CATKSGTDNEQFF
TRBJ1-2	TRBV5-6	-	-	TGTGCCAGCAGCAATCTTGATGGGGTTGGCTACACCTTC	CASSNLDGVGYTF
TRBJ1-5	TRBV12-5	TRBD1	-	TGTGCTAGTGGCCAGGGGGTCCAGCCCCAGCATTTT	CASGQGVQPQHF
TRBJ2-1	TRBV6-5	-	-	TGTGCCAGCAGCGACGGGGGTGAGCAGTTCTTC	CASSDGGEQFF
TRBJ1-2	TRBV6-5	TRBD1	-	TGTGCCAGCAGTTACTCCGGGACAGCTAACTATGGCTACACCTTC	CASSYSGTANYGYTF
TRBJ2-7	TRBV3-1/TRBV3-2	-	-	TGTGCCAGCAGCCAAGGGCACAGCAAATCCTACGAGCAGTACTTC	CASSQGHSKSYEQYF
TRBJ2-1	TRBV20-1	TRBD2	once	TGCAGTGCTAGTCTACGGGGGGCTAGCGGGAGTCGCAATGAGCAGTTCTTC	CSASLRGASGSRNEQFF
TRBJ2-3	TRBV2	-	-	TGTGCCAGCAGCGGACTCTATGCTAGCACAGATACGCAGTATTTT	CASSGLYASTDTQYF
TRBJ1-1	TRBV7-3	-	-	TGTGCCAGCAGCTTAGGGGGCCCGGGCGCTTTCTTT	CASSLGGPGAFF
TRBJ2-3	TRBV9	-	-	TGTGCCAGCAGCGGAGGGGTTGGGGGAAGCACAGATACGCAGTATTTT	CASSGGVGGSTDTQYF
TRBJ2-7	TRBV10-2	TRBD1	-	TGCGCCAGCAGTGATTACGGCCAGGGGGCGAAGTCCTACGAGCAGTACTTC	CASSDYGQGAKSYEQYF
TRBJ2-5	TRBV11-2	-	-	TGTGCCAGCAGCCTGAACATAGACGAAGAGACCCAGTACTTC	CASSLNIDEETQYF
TRBJ1-5	TRBV12-5	-	-	TGTGCTAGTGGTTCCAGGTTTAATCAGCCCCAGCATTTT	CASGSRFNQPQHF
TRBJ1-2	TRBV7-9	-	-	TGTGCCAGCAGCTTCGATCCGACCCCAGGTTCTGGCTACACCTTC	CASSFDPTPGSGYTF
TRBJ2-7	TRBV18	TRBD2	-	TGTGCCAGCTCACCACCGTCTAGCGGGACCTACGAGCAGTACTTC	CASSPPSSGTYEQYF
TRBJ2-1	TRBV9	-	-	TGTGCCAGCAGCGTGAATCCCTACGATGAGCAGTTCTTC	CASSVNPYDEQFF
TRBJ1-4	TRBV5-1	-	once	TGCGCCAGCAGCGACGTCCGGGCTGAAAAACTGTTTTTT	CASSDVRAEKLFF
TRBJ2-2	TRBV10-1	-	-	TGCGCCAGCAGTGAGAGGCGTGCCCCGAACACCGGGGAGCTGTTTTTT	CASSERRAPNTGELFF
TRBJ2-3	TRBV7-2	-	-	TGTGCCAGCAGCTTAGCGGGGAAAACGCAGTATTTT	CASSLAGKTQYF
TRBJ2-3	TRBV9	-	-	TGTGCCAGCAGCCCTCAACCGGGCCCTCCAACGGATACGCAGTATTTT	CASSPQPGPPTDTQYF
TRBJ2-2	TRBV2	TRBD1	-	TGTGCCAGCAGTGGGGACAGGGGGATAACCGGGGAGCTGTTTTTT	CASSGDRGITGELFF
TRBJ1-6	TRBV30	-	-	TGTGCCTCCCAAGGCAATTTAAATTCACCCCTCCACTTT	CASQGNLNSPLHF
TRBJ2-7	TRBV23-1	TRBD1	-	TGCGCCAGCAGTCGCCCGAGGCAGGGGGCGAGGTCCTACGAGCAGTACTTC	CASSRPRQGARSYEQYF
TRBJ2-7	TRBV6-5	-	-	TGTGCCACCCAGTACTCCGTCTACGAGCAGTACTTC	CATQYSVYEQYF
TRBJ2-7	TRBV14	-	-	TGTGCCAGCAGCGGCATTGCCTACGAGCAGTACTTC	CASSGIAYEQYF
TRBJ1-2	TRBV4-3	TRBD1	once	TGCGCCAGCAGCCAAGAGAACAGGGGAAGCTATGGCTACACCTTC	CASSQENRGSYGYTF
TRBJ2-3	TRBV7-3	-	-	TGTGCCAGCAGCTACACTCTCACAGATACGCAGTATTTT	CASSYTLTDTQYF
TRBJ2-7	TRBV5-4	-	few	TGTGCCAGCAGCTTGTCCAGGGGCGCGTCCTACGAGCAGTACTTC	CASSLSRGASYEQYF
TRBJ1-2	TRBV30	TRBD1	-	TGTGCCTGGAACCCCGACAGGGCTTCTGGGGGCTACACCTTC	CAWNPDRASGGYTF
TRBJ1-6	TRBV9	-	-	TGTGCCAGCAGCGTTCAAGAGTATAATTCACCCCTCCACTTT	CASSVQEYNSPLHF
TRBJ2-3	TRBV7-9	-	-	TGTGCCAGCAGCTTCTTGGGGGGCCAGGGTCAGGACGCAGATACGCAGTATTTT	CASSFLGGQGQDADTQYF
TRBJ2-5	TRBV27	TRBD1	-	TGTGCCAGCAGGATCCGGGACAGGCCACAAGAGACCCAGTACTTC	CASRIRDRPQETQYF
TRBJ1-2	TRBV5-8	-	-	TGTGCCAGCAGCCTGGCCCCAGGGTTTAACTATGGCTACACCTTC	CASSLAPGFNYGYTF
TRBJ2-1	TRBV24-1	-	-	TGTGCCACCAGTGATTCAACCCTGTTCCAGCCCAATGAGCAGTTCTTC	CATSDSTLFQPNEQFF